A single sample is the source of the 10 T cell receptor beta chains below, sequenced in a study of identical twins (dated by TCRdb to 2016 to 2017). Preparation of the library involved 5' RACE. The listed sequencing device is Illumina HiSeq 2000. TCRdb reanalyzed the raw reads on its own, using fastp at Q25 for trimming and MiXCR for clone calling, and kept in-frame beta chains. Merged by CDR3 protein, the rows form single entries marked with the most common genes and DNA. Counted in this sample were approximately 550,000 distinct CDR3 sequences; around 22% of them appeared once. The ten largest clones represent more than 0.4% of the sample. This sample was also put to use in a study of yellow fever vaccine responses in identical twins.

The source material was CD4+ T cells sorted from blood. Receptor source: a woman under 30 in good health.

The chain is built from TRBV3-1 and TRBJ1-1, with unresolved D. The germline V gene encodes CDR1 LGHDT and CDR2 YNNKEL (reference sequence). The CDR3 runs 12 residues. V dropped 0 bases and J dropped 7 bases, with 6 bases sitting between them. The CDR3 region is CASSQEQNEAFF. CDR3 nucleotide sequence: TGTGCCAGCAGCCAAGAGCAGAATGAAGCTTTCTTT.

This chain uses TRBV6-5 with TRBJ1-5; the D gene is possibly TRBD1 (5 bases). Germline V gene lookup returns CDR1 MNHEY and CDR2 SVGAGI. The CDR3 has 17 amino acids. Trimming pared 0 bases from V and 6 bases from J, leaving 18 bases between. The CDR3 DNA reads TGTGCCAGCAGTTACTCGATTGGGGGTCAAGGCTCTCAGCCCCAGCATTTT. Its translation is CASSYSIGGQGSQPQHF.

The chain couples TRBV7-2 to TRBJ2-3; D is ambiguous. Germline CDR1 is SGHTA and CDR2 is FQGNSA. V dropped 5 bases and J dropped 4 bases, with 13 bases sitting between them. The CDR3 is 14 amino acids. CDR3 bases: TGTGCCAGCAGCCTGCTCCCGCAGGCAGATACGCAGTATTTT. Protein sequence: CASSLLPQADTQYF.

The chain carries TRBV20-1 and TRBJ1-3, with D uncertain. This CDR3 contains 14 residues. Germline V gives CDR1 DFQATT, CDR2 SNEGSKA (reference sequence). Trimming shortened V by 0 bases and J by 2 bases, and 8 bases separated the two germline ends. The CDR3 region is CSARDLRTGNTIYF. DNA for the CDR3: TGCAGTGCTAGAGATTTACGTACTGGAAACACCATATATTTT.

This clonotype was seen only a few times. V and J are TRBV7-2 and TRBJ2-3; 8 nucleotides agree with TRBD1. Germline V lookup: CDR1 SGHTA, CDR2 FQGNSA. There are 15 residues in the CDR3. After removal of 4 bases from V and 0 bases from J, the junction contained 3 bases not matched to a gene. The DNA of the CDR3 is TGTGCCAGCAGCTCCACAGGGGGGAGCACAGATACGCAGTATTTT. Translation: CASSSTGGSTDTQYF.

This clonotype has a handful of counts. The chain is built from TRBV7-2 and TRBJ2-1; 9 bases map to TRBD1. Germline assignment: CDR1 SGHTA and CDR2 FQGNSA. This CDR3 has 14 amino acids. J gave up 8 bases and V 5 bases, and 7 bases lay outside the gene matches. DNA for the CDR3: TGTGCCAGCAGCCCTTCCGGGACAGGGTATGAGCAGTTCTTC. It specifies CASSPSGTGYEQFF.

V gene TRBV25-1 combines with J gene TRBJ2-6, with no clear D. Trimming took 6 bases from V and 1 from J, leaving 7 bases between them. Per germline, CDR1 MGHDK and CDR2 SYGVNS. CDR3 size: 14 residues. In DNA form, the CDR3 reads TGTGCCAGCAGGCCAGAGTCTGGGGCCAACGTCCTGACTTTC. It translates to CASRPESGANVLTF. The full variable domain, in which reference TRBV25-1 and TRBJ2-6 provide the parts outside the CDR3, is EADIYQTPRYLVIGTGKKITLECSQTMGHDKMYWYQQDPGMELHLIHYSYGVNSTEKGDLSSESTVSRIRTEHFPLTLESARPSHTSQYLCASRPESGANVLTFGAGSRLTVL.

The chain uses TRBV12-3 or TRBV12-4 and TRBJ2-7; D not resolved. The V end was cut by 1 base, the J end by 7 bases, with 11 bases between. This CDR3 is 13 amino acids long. CDR3 amino acids: CASSLETSFEQYF. DNA for the CDR3: TGTGCCAGCAGTTTAGAGACGTCCTTTGAGCAGTACTTC.

The chain carries TRBV10-2 and TRBJ2-1, with TRBD2 matching 12 bases. V lost 1 base to trimming and J lost 0 bases; unmatched junction nucleotides: 7. Germline CDR1 WSHSY, CDR2 SAAADI. CDR3 size: 19 residues. The CDR3 here is CASSEYGLAGKSSYNEQFF. The CDR3 nucleotides read TGCGCCAGCAGTGAGTACGGACTAGCGGGGAAGAGCTCCTACAATGAGCAGTTCTTC.

The rearrangement joins TRBV20-1 to TRBJ2-4; 9 nucleotides agree with TRBD2. The CDR3 contains 16 residues. V was clipped by 1 base and J by 2 bases; unmatched bases: 6. Per the germline V gene, CDR1 is DFQATT and CDR2 is SNEGSKA (reference sequence). The CDR3 DNA sequence: TGCAGTGCTAGAGTTAGCGGGAGAGATTCCAAAAACATTCAGTACTTC. Its translation: CSARVSGRDSKNIQYF.